This entry lists 29 T cell receptor beta chains sequenced from one sample in a study of T cell clonotyping in hematopoietic cell transplantation. Here immunoSEQ multiplex PCR was the method, and the copy in TCRdb shows in-frame clones only, minus some. The sample shows over 10,000 clones, almost 50% of them seen only once. Specimen: peripheral blood mononuclear cells. These TCRs come from a man in his fifties or sixties in good health. Some clones in this sample may be carry-over from other donors' samples.

This clone was seen only a few times. The chain uses TRBV19 and TRBJ1-2; tentative D call: TRBD1 (6 bases). Germline V CDR1 and CDR2: LNHDA, SQIVND (reference sequence). The CDR3 totals 13 residues. V lost 7 bases to trimming and J lost 4 bases, with 13 bases between them. The CDR3 nucleotides read TGTGCCAGTACCTCCAGGGGCCTCTATGGCTACACCTTC. This translates into CASTSRGLYGYTF. The full variable domain, completed using reference TRBV19 and TRBJ1-2, is DGGITQSPKYLFRKEGQNVTLSCEQNLNHDAMYWYRQDPGQGLRLIYYSQIVNDFQKGDIAEGYSVSREKKESFPLTVTSAQKNPTAFYLCASTSRGLYGYTFGSGTRLTVV.

The chain uses TRBV14 and TRBJ1-2; D may be TRBD1 (6 bases). Germline V gene sequence: CDR1 SGHDN, CDR2 FVKESK. The CDR3 loop spans 15 amino acids. The V gene lost 0 bases and the J gene lost 6 bases, with 14 bases spanning the gap. The DNA for the CDR3 is TGTGCCAGCAGCCAAGATCTTACAGGGCCTAATGGCTACACCTTC. Translation gives CASSQDLTGPNGYTF.

This clone was seen just once. The chain recombines TRBV5-6 with TRBJ2-2; 13 nucleotides match TRBD2. The CDR3 is made up of 17 amino acids. The germline gives CDR1 SGHDT, CDR2 YYEEEE. Germline trimming cut 3 bases from V and 5 bases from J; bases unmatched to any gene: 7. The CDR3 DNA reads as TGTGCCAGCAGCTGGGGGACTAGCGGGACCGGTACCGGGGAGCTGTTTTTT. It codes for CASSWGTSGTGTGELFF.

CDR3: CASYAGLRAFF. CDR3 in DNA: TGTGCCTCCTACGCGGGGTTGAGAGCTTTCTTT. The chain joins TRBV30 to TRBJ1-1; D gene unclear. The CDR3 is made up of 11 amino acids. Trimming shortened V by 7 bases and J by 10 bases, and 16 bases separated the two germline ends. The germline CDR1 and CDR2 sequences are GTSNPN and SVGIG (reference sequence). Full variable domain (outside the CDR3, taken from reference TRBV30 and TRBJ1-1): SQTIHQWPATLVQPVGSPLSLECTVEGTSNPNLYWYRQAAGRGLQLLFYSVGIGQISSEVPQNLSASRPQDRQFILSSKKLLLSDSGFYLCASYAGLRAFFGQGTRLTVV.

The table lists this clone with a few counts. The genes are TRBV9 and TRBJ2-3; maybe TRBD2 (5 bases). V was pared by 1 base and J by 11 bases, with 14 bases between. The CDR3 sequence is 13 residues long. Looked up from germline, CDR1 is SGDLS and CDR2 is YYNGEE. CDR3 loop: CASSVIDAGEQYF. CDR3 nucleotide sequence: TGTGCCAGCAGCGTAATAGATGCCGGGGAGCAGTATTTT. Looking up the rest from reference TRBV9 and TRBJ2-3 gives the full variable domain: DSGVTQTPKHLITATGQRVTLRCSPRSGDLSVYWYQQSLDQGLQFLIQYYNGEERAKGNILERFSAQQFPDLHSELNLSSLELGDSALYFCASSVIDAGEQYFGPGTRLTVL.

This clone was seen more than once but under ten times. The rearrangement uses TRBV29-1 and TRBJ1-1, with 8 bases matching TRBD1. Germline V gene lookup returns CDR1 SQVTM and CDR2 ANQGSEA. Trimming at V came to 5 bases and at J to 2 bases, leaving 7 bases not matched to a gene. The CDR3 is made up of 14 amino acids. The CDR3 region has the DNA TGCAGCGTTCGTAGAGGGACAGGCAACACTGAAGCTTTCTTT. Residues: CSVRRGTGNTEAFF.

The V gene is TRBV19, the J gene TRBJ1-5; 7 bases align to TRBD1. The trim removed 9 bases at V and 3 bases at J, leaving 5 bases unmatched. This CDR3 is 13 amino acids long. Germline assignment: CDR1 LNHDA and CDR2 SQIVND (reference sequence). In DNA form, the CDR3 reads TGTGCCAGCCTCGACAGGGACAATCAGCCCCAGCATTTT. This gives the protein CASLDRDNQPQHF.

The chain carries TRBV28 and TRBJ1-2; D is ambiguous. Trimming stripped 1 base from V and 0 bases from J, with 0 bases between. CDR1 and CDR2 (germline): MDHEN, SYDVKM. This CDR3 region has 12 residues. The CDR3 loop reads CASSLSNYGYTF. The CDR3 DNA follows: TGTGCCAGCAGTTTATCTAACTATGGCTACACCTTC.

The genes are TRBV28 and TRBJ1-1; D gene uncertain. This CDR3 has 14 amino acids. CDR1 MDHEN and CDR2 SYDVKM come from the germline V gene. Trimming left V 4 bases short and J 3 bases short, with 12 bases between. The CDR3: CASSSLGEHTEAFF. CDR3 nucleotides: TGTGCCAGCAGTTCCCTCGGCGAACACACTGAAGCTTTCTTT.

V usage is TRBV5-1 and J usage is TRBJ2-3; either TRBD1 or TRBD2 may fit D (5 bases each). The length of the CDR3 is 16 residues. The germline V gene has CDR1 SGHRS and CDR2 YFSETQ. Trimming removed 0 bases at V and 4 bases at J, with 15 bases between. In DNA form, the CDR3 reads TGCGCCAGCAGCTTGGGGGCCACGCGAGGGGCAGATACGCAGTATTTT. The encoded protein is CASSLGATRGADTQYF.

This clone was counted a few times. The V gene is TRBV7-8, the J gene TRBJ2-7; D gene unclear. The CDR3 runs to 11 residues. Germline CDR1 reads SGHVS; CDR2 reads FQNEAQ. Trimming took off 0 bases at V and 6 bases at J, with 3 bases between the two ends. DNA for the CDR3: TGTGCCAGCAGCTTAGCGACCGAGCAGTACTTC. Residues: CASSLATEQYF.

The V gene is TRBV30, the J gene TRBJ1-3, with D maybe TRBD1 (6 bases). Germline assignment: CDR1 GTSNPN and CDR2 SVGIG (reference sequence). CDR3 size: 13 residues. V dropped 2 bases and J dropped 3 bases, with 8 bases sitting between them. CDR3 protein: CAWSLTGGNTIYF. In DNA form, the CDR3 reads TGTGCCTGGAGTTTGACAGGTGGAAACACCATATATTTT. Full variable domain (outside the CDR3, taken from reference TRBV30 and TRBJ1-3): SQTIHQWPATLVQPVGSPLSLECTVEGTSNPNLYWYRQAAGRGLQLLFYSVGIGQISSEVPQNLSASRPQDRQFILSSKKLLLSDSGFYLCAWSLTGGNTIYFGEGSWLTVV.

This chain uses TRBV6-6 with TRBJ2-2; D call uncertain. CDR1 and CDR2 from the germline V gene are MNHNY and SVGAGI (reference sequence). The CDR3 consists of 13 residues. V was pared by 8 bases and J by 4 bases, with 11 bases between. The CDR3 loop is CASSIRVTGELFF. Here the CDR3 DNA reads TGTGCCAGCTCCATAAGGGTCACCGGGGAGCTGTTTTTT.

This chain connects TRBV5-1 to TRBJ1-3; D is perhaps TRBD1 (6 bases). V lost 3 bases to trimming and J lost 1 base, with 8 bases between them. Germline V gene data show CDR1 as SGHRS and CDR2 as YFSETQ. CDR3 size: 14 residues. This CDR3 reads CASSSQGSGNTIYF. The CDR3 coding sequence is TGCGCCAGCAGCTCTCAGGGGTCTGGAAACACCATATATTTT.

This chain links TRBV30 with TRBJ2-4; D perhaps matches TRBD2 (6 bases). Germline CDR1 reads GTSNPN; CDR2 reads SVGIG (reference sequence). V was shortened by 4 bases and J by 7 bases, with 11 bases between the two germline ends. The CDR3 length is 12 residues. CDR3 sequence reads: CAWIGSRNIQYF. As DNA, the CDR3 is TGTGCCTGGATCGGGAGCAGGAACATTCAGTACTTC.

J is TRBJ2-7 and V is TRBV29-1; D is ambiguous. Trimming shortened V by 5 bases and J by 1 base, and 15 bases separated the two germline ends. The germline gives CDR1 SQVTM, CDR2 ANQGSEA. This CDR3 region has 14 residues. The CDR3 reads CSVLGTLQSYEQYF. The CDR3 nucleotides read TGCAGCGTTTTGGGTACTCTCCAATCCTACGAGCAGTACTTC.

This chain links TRBV6-5 with TRBJ2-7; 11 nucleotides align to TRBD1. Germline CDR1 is MNHEY and CDR2 is SVGAGI. J gave up 1 base and V 7 bases, and 6 bases lay outside the gene matches. The length of the CDR3 is 15 residues. The CDR3 DNA sequence: TGTGCCAGCACTGGGGGGACAGGGGGATCCTACGAGCAGTACTTC. Encoded protein: CASTGGTGGSYEQYF.

The chain combines TRBV27 with TRBJ1-4; TRBD1 might be the D (5 bases). The CDR3 consists of 16 residues. Trimming left V 3 bases short and J 0 bases short, with 11 bases between. Germline V gene lookup returns CDR1 MNHEY and CDR2 SMNVEV (reference sequence). CDR3 coding DNA: TGTGCCAGCAGTTTTGTGGGACCTGCAACTAATGAAAAACTGTTTTTT. Translating gives CASSFVGPATNEKLFF.

This clone occurred a few times. The chain is built from TRBV4-3 and TRBJ2-5, with 7 positions matching TRBD2. Trimming at V came to 4 bases and at J to 5 bases, leaving 10 bases not matched to a gene. Germline V lookup: CDR1 LGHNA, CDR2 YSLEER. There are 15 residues in the CDR3. The CDR3 DNA follows: TGCGCCAGCAGCCCCTCAACTAGCGTTGGTGAGACCCAGTACTTC. As protein: CASSPSTSVGETQYF.

The chain employs TRBV27 and TRBJ1-5; a weak D match, TRBD1 (5 bases). This CDR3 spans 15 amino acids. Germline V gene data show CDR1 as MNHEY and CDR2 as SMNVEV (reference sequence). V gave up 5 bases and J gave up 7 bases, with 18 bases separating them. CDR3: CASSPQPGWGQPQHF. CDR3 nucleotide sequence: TGTGCCAGCAGTCCCCAACCAGGGTGGGGCCAGCCCCAGCATTTT.

The V gene is TRBV30, the J gene TRBJ2-3; 12 bases map to TRBD2. V was pared by 4 bases and J by 1 base, with 3 bases of the junction left unmatched. Germline CDR1 GTSNPN, CDR2 SVGIG (reference sequence). The CDR3 is made up of 15 amino acids. In DNA, the CDR3 is TGTGCCTGGACCCGGACTAGCGGGGGCACAGATACGCAGTATTTT. As protein: CAWTRTSGGTDTQYF.

This sequence joins TRBV19 and TRBJ1-5; 8 positions agree with TRBD1. The length of the CDR3 is 15 residues. The junction had 11 bases not matched to a gene; V was cut back by 7 bases and J by 6 bases. Germline CDR1 LNHDA, CDR2 SQIVND (reference sequence). Here the CDR3 DNA reads TGTGCCAGTACTACATACGGGACAGGTTTTCAGCCCCAGCATTTT. Protein sequence: CASTTYGTGFQPQHF.

This clone was observed a few times. The chain has TRBV30 and TRBJ1-2, with TRBD1 matching over 7 bases. The V gene's germline CDR1 is GTSNPN and CDR2 SVGIG (reference sequence). The CDR3 runs 12 residues. V shed 4 bases, J shed 8 bases, and the junction held 7 bases outside the gene matches. As DNA, the CDR3 is TGTGCCTGGACTAGACAGGGAGGCGGCTACACCTTC. Protein sequence: CAWTRQGGGYTF. The whole variable domain, remainder taken from reference TRBV30 and TRBJ1-2, is SQTIHQWPATLVQPVGSPLSLECTVEGTSNPNLYWYRQAAGRGLQLLFYSVGIGQISSEVPQNLSASRPQDRQFILSSKKLLLSDSGFYLCAWTRQGGGYTFGSGTRLTVV.

This clone was seen only a few times. The chain is built from TRBV7-9 and TRBJ1-5; 7 bases are shared with TRBD1. CDR3 size: 14 residues. Looked up from germline, CDR1 is SEHNR and CDR2 is FQNEAQ (reference sequence). Trimming cost V 11 bases and J 4 bases; bases outside gene matches: 11. CDR3 nucleotide sequence: TGTGCCGCGGGGGAGCCAGGGGGTAATCAGCCCCAGCATTTT. This gives the protein CAAGEPGGNQPQHF.

The V gene is TRBV6-5, the J gene TRBJ2-3; 7 nucleotides match TRBD2. The CDR3 has 13 amino acids. Germline V CDR1 and CDR2: MNHEY, SVGAGI. The V and J ends lost 8 bases and 8 bases, in that order; junction bases with no gene match: 10. The CDR3 coding sequence is TGTGCCAGCTCTAAGAGCGGGATCGGTACGCAGTATTTT. Encoded protein: CASSKSGIGTQYF.

The CDR3, as DNA: TGTGCCAGCGTTACGGGGGGGCAGCCCCAGCATTTT. Translation: CASVTGGQPQHF. The chain carries TRBV28 and TRBJ1-5, with D perhaps TRBD1 (5 bases). Looked up from germline, CDR1 is MDHEN and CDR2 is SYDVKM. V dropped 8 bases and J dropped 7 bases, with 12 bases sitting between them. The CDR3 is made up of 12 amino acids.

The chain carries TRBV19 and TRBJ2-7; perhaps TRBD2 as D (7 bases). With 10 bases removed from V and 0 bases from J, the gap between germline ends came to 16 bases. CDR1 and CDR2 (germline): LNHDA, SQIVND (reference sequence). The CDR3 spans 14 residues. CDR3 sequence: CATQRGGSSYEQYF. The CDR3 DNA sequence: TGTGCCACCCAGAGGGGGGGGAGCTCCTACGAGCAGTACTTC.

The chain uses TRBV29-1 and TRBJ2-7; TRBD1 might be the D (5 bases). The V gene's germline CDR1 is SQVTM and CDR2 ANQGSEA. The V end lost 1 base, the J end lost 6 bases, and 7 bases lay between the germline ends. This CDR3 has 11 residues. In DNA form, the CDR3 reads TGCAGCGTTGAAGTGGGGCCCGAGCAGTACTTC. Translating it yields CSVEVGPEQYF.

This sequence joins TRBV19 and TRBJ2-7; 8 nucleotides align to TRBD1. The length of the CDR3 is 13 residues. Germline V gives CDR1 LNHDA, CDR2 SQIVND (reference sequence). The trim removed 8 bases at V and 4 bases at J, leaving 7 bases unmatched. The CDR3 protein is CASEDRVGYEQYF. DNA for the CDR3: TGTGCCAGTGAGGACAGGGTGGGATACGAGCAGTACTTC. The full variable domain, rest sourced from reference TRBV19 and TRBJ2-7, is DGGITQSPKYLFRKEGQNVTLSCEQNLNHDAMYWYRQDPGQGLRLIYYSQIVNDFQKGDIAEGYSVSREKKESFPLTVTSAQKNPTAFYLCASEDRVGYEQYFGPGTRLTVT.